This paragraph covers one T cell receptor (beta chain) sequence. There are many counts of this clonotype. There is no known antigen for this receptor. The sample holds no much larger clone one base away, and base qualities are not on file. The data were obtained in a study of T cells in Graves' hyperthyroidism and ophthalmopathy (dated by TCRdb to about 2019). Regarding the study in general: Peripheral blood samples were taken at initial diagnosis, before any treatment was given. Thyroid tissue and blood T-cell repertoires from more than five Graves' hyperthyroidism patients were also compared in the study. Prospective prediction of ophthalmopathy was tested in an independent validation cohort of some 20 hyperthyroidism patients and 17 patients who later progressed to ophthalmopathy. The paper describes TCR Vbeta CDR3 sequencing of 130 to 150 peripheral blood samples, made up of approximately 40 ophthalmopathy patients, roughly 80 hyperthyroidism patients and roughly 17 progressor patients. Once sampling was done, hyperthyroidism patients were given methimazole at a starting dose of 30 mg daily, whereas ophthalmopathy patients were given high-dose intravenous methylprednisolone. The roughly 90 discovery patients were divided at random into training and test sets in a 7:3 ratio. To identify distinguishing TCR V-J signatures, a discovery cohort of 90 to 100 patients was used, comprising 40 to 45 with Graves' ophthalmopathy and 57 with stable Graves' hyperthyroidism. The study at large found these results: No statistical method was used to fix the sample size in advance, and group allocation was not hidden from the investigators. In validation, progression to ophthalmopathy was predicted by the model with nearly 71% sensitivity and 72% to 80% specificity, a median of approximately 6.5 months before onset. A model built on a 13 V-J signature distinguished ophthalmopathy from stable hyperthyroidism, reaching roughly 88% sensitivity and about 81% specificity in cross-validation and 80%/75% in testing. Most expanded thyroid clonotypes (frequency above 0.001) were also detected in blood, suggesting blood repertoires may reflect thyroid immune responses.

Amplification of TCR beta CDR3 regions was carried out from RNA transcripts. The first round of RT-PCR for the TCR CDR3 was performed with the HTBI primer set and the Qiagen OneStep RT-PCR kit. Libraries were constructed in a second round of multiplex PCR, after which size selection and purification were performed. Paired-end sequencing of the libraries was performed with 100 bp reads on an Illumina HiSeq2000. Regarding the original processing steps: SOAPnuke was used to process the raw data, with reads discarded if the reads contained adapters or uncalled bases, had a mean Phred below 15, or lacked an exact constant-primer or identifier match. COPE v1.2.5 was used to merge the high-quality paired reads, and each unique nucleotide sequence was defined as a clonotype. Clonotypes were aligned to IMGT TRBV, TRBD and TRBJ reference segments using MiTCR v1.1. Analysis was restricted to V-J combinations with a frequency above 0.0001, which covered roughly 99% of repertoires. The TCS score was defined as F50 (clonal expansion) divided by E x V (chaos), with BLOSUM62-based TCRdist calculated between CDR3 peptides within each V-J. Welch's t-statistics and random forest reduced 514 V-J features to some 14, which were used in a naive Bayes classifier (R e1071). TCRdb itself trimmed the public reads at Q25 with fastp, ran MiXCR and retained productive beta chains. When rows share a CDR3 protein, they turn into one entry using the most common DNA and genes. For this entry, the V and J calls and clone size follow TCRdb and not the study's own pipeline. The sample table records around 700,000 distinct CDR3 sequences; roughly a sixth of these occur just once. Roughly 17% of the sample comes from the top ten.

The germline V gene gives CDR1 as SGHAT and CDR2 as FQNNGV. V is clipped by 2 bases and J by 1 base, and the sequence between their germline boundaries is 14 bases long. The CDR3 sequence holds 16 residues, the cysteine and phenylalanine included. The sequence is cut down to CDR3 DNA, 48 bases in frame from base 1. The hyperthyroidism patients were between 18 and 65 years old and newly diagnosed, with a disease duration of less than 2 months. Exclusion was applied to patients with uncontrolled infections, other autoimmune diseases, pregnancy or lactation. Diagnoses were established on the basis of clinical symptoms, serum thyroxine and TRAb, thyroid ultrasound, and orbital computed tomography. For progressor patients, blood was drawn at the first diagnosis of hyperthyroidism, before any ophthalmopathy symptoms had appeared. PBMCs were separated from over 9 ml of fresh peripheral blood using Ficoll-Paque density gradient centrifugation. Progressor patients were defined as those initially diagnosed with Graves' hyperthyroidism in whom ophthalmopathy developed during follow-up. Trizol reagent was used to extract total RNA, and RNA quality was then checked on an Agilent 2100 Bioanalyzer.

The chain joins TRBV11-2 to TRBJ2-5; the D gene could be TRBD1 or TRBD2, each one agreeing over 5 bases. Material: blood. The sequence derives from a woman aged 50 to 60 with Graves' hyperthyroidism that later progressed to Graves' ophthalmopathy. The CDR3 is CASSLHPGGSQETQYF. Here is the DNA: TGTGCCAGCAGCTTACATCCTGGGGGATCCCAAGAGACCCAGTACTTC.